What follows describes a single T cell receptor beta chain. The germline gives CDR1 ENHRY, CDR2 SYGVKD. The CDR3 loop spans 13 amino acids. The V gene end was trimmed by 10 bases and the J gene end by 9 bases; junction bases not matched to a gene: 14. The data were obtained in a study of CD8 T cells in Susac syndrome. Random hexamers were used to reverse transcribe the RNA input (roughly 0.5 to 1 ug). Amplification of TCR beta CDR3 used immunoSEQ multiplex PCR across 54 Vbeta and 13 Jbeta. TCRdb used MiXCR to reprocess the immunoSEQ multiplex PCR reads, holding one entry per CDR3 protein. In the table there are around 170,000 distinct CDR3 sequences, under 95% of which are singletons.

This chain links TRBV10-3 with TRBJ2-5, with TRBD1 identical over 7 bases. The sequencing input was CD4+ T cells from PBMCs. The source of this sequence is a human donor in good health. CDR3 in DNA: TGTGCCACCCACCTCCGGGACAGCCCCCCCCAGTACTTC. Its protein is CATHLRDSPPQYF.